These 8 T cell receptor beta chains were all obtained from the same sample, sequenced in a study of cytomegalovirus exposure and HLA in healthy donors (TCRdb year 2017). The receptor library was made with the immunoSEQ multiplex PCR assay. A mixture of 60 forward primers for TCR Vbeta segments and 13 reverse primers for TCR Jbeta segments was used in the multiplex PCR. Held by TCRdb, this immuneACCESS table contains in-frame sequences only and omits some clones. Under half of the omission traces to an unresolved V gene where checked; the cause of the rest is unknown. The sample table gives 100,000 to 150,000 clones. The ten largest clones add up to less than 3.5% of the sample. Material for sequencing was PBMCs. The receptors were gathered from a man aged 25 to 40 in good health and CMV-seronegative.

The chain employs TRBV10-3 and TRBJ2-1; 10 bases map to TRBD1. The ends lost 6 bases at V and 7 bases at J; junction bases unmatched: 6. The CDR3 sequence is 14 residues long. In germline, CDR1 is ENHRY, CDR2 SYGVKD. CDR3 residues: CAIRGTGAWNEQFF. DNA for the CDR3: TGTGCCATCAGAGGGACAGGGGCCTGGAATGAGCAGTTCTTC.

The chain links TRBV11-2 to TRBJ1-4; TRBD1 aligns across 7 bases. V lost 5 bases to trimming and J lost 7 bases; unmatched junction nucleotides: 7. CDR1 SGHAT and CDR2 FQNNGV come from the germline V gene. The CDR3 contains 14 residues. The DNA for the CDR3 is TGTGCCAGCAGCGGAGGGGGCTCGGGTGAAAAACTGTTTTTT. This gives the protein CASSGGGSGEKLFF.

The J gene is TRBJ1-4, the V gene TRBV7-9; D might be TRBD1 (6 bases). The CDR3 length is 14 residues. The ends were cut back, 7 bases at V and 6 bases at J, with 15 bases in the middle. Germline CDR1 and CDR2: SEHNR and FQNEAQ (reference sequence). This CDR3 is CASTPAGVDEKLFF. In DNA, the CDR3 is TGTGCCAGCACCCCGGCAGGGGTGGATGAAAAACTGTTTTTT.

This chain links TRBV2 with TRBJ2-1; a weak D match, TRBD1 (6 bases). V was clipped by 5 bases and J by 1 base, with 9 bases between them. The CDR3 extends over 14 amino acids. The germline CDR1 and CDR2 sequences are SNHLY and FYNNEI. CDR3 sequence reads: CASSTGQSYNEQFF. The CDR3 bases are TGTGCCAGCAGTACAGGGCAGTCCTACAATGAGCAGTTCTTC.

The chain couples TRBV18 to TRBJ2-5; 9 bases align to TRBD1. The CDR3 is made up of 14 amino acids. V shed 3 bases and J 4 bases; nucleotides not matched to a gene: 3. Germline values: CDR1 KGHSH, CDR2 LQKENI. The CDR3 nucleotides are TGTGCCAGCTCACCGGGGGACAGGGCAGAGACCCAGTACTTC. It codes for CASSPGDRAETQYF.

The J gene is TRBJ1-2, the V gene TRBV7-6; tentatively, D is TRBD1 (5 bases). Germline V lookup: CDR1 SGHVS, CDR2 FNYEAQ. The CDR3 length is 14 residues. V was pared by 5 bases and J by 7 bases, with 17 bases between. The CDR3 DNA sequence: TGTGCCAGCAGCCCAGGGCGGCGCAGTGGTGGCTACACCTTC. Amino acids: CASSPGRRSGGYTF.

The chain combines TRBV30 with TRBJ2-7; TRBD2 matches 7 bases. CDR1 is GTSNPN, CDR2 SVGIG, per germline (reference sequence). V gave up 0 bases and J gave up 2 bases; unmatched junction bases: 4. The CDR3 length is 14 residues. The CDR3 coding sequence is TGTGCCTGGAGTGTGGGGGGGATTACCTACGAGCAGTACTTC. Translating gives CAWSVGGITYEQYF.

The chain has TRBV5-4 and TRBJ2-7, with 13 bases that match TRBD2. This CDR3 region has 15 residues. With 0 bases clipped from V and 4 bases from J, the junction kept 1 base outside the gene matches. From germline, CDR1 is SGHNT and CDR2 YYREEE (reference sequence). The CDR3 region is CASSLGLAGGYEQYF. The CDR3 DNA reads TGTGCCAGCAGCTTGGGACTAGCGGGAGGATACGAGCAGTACTTC. The full variable domain, with the rest looked up from reference TRBV5-4 and TRBJ2-7, is ETGVTQSPTHLIKTRGQQVTLRCSSQSGHNTVSWYQQALGQGPQFIFQYYREEENGRGNFPPRFSGLQFPNYSSELNVNALELDDSALYLCASSLGLAGGYEQYFGPGTRLTVT.